The rows below give T cell receptor beta chains drawn from one sample of a study of CD8+ T cells in alopecia areata. TCRdb's table, derived via immunoSEQ multiplex PCR, lists solely in-frame clones and lacks some. The sample has about 140,000 clones; about three fifths are singletons. The material sequenced was CD4+ T cells sorted from blood. The receptors come from a human donor in good health. Each CDR3 is given with its conserved first and last residue. D genes are given only for firm matches. For some rows the clone size is stated as once, few or many, or as a class when expanded; others skip it.

v_gene	d_gene	j_gene	abundance	CDR3aa	CDR3nt
TRBV18	.	TRBJ2-5	.	CASSPLGRQNYLSGTQYF	TGTGCCAGCTCACCACTTGGCCGCCAAAACTATTTGTCCGGGACCCAGTACTTC
TRBV10-3	.	TRBJ2-2	few	CAIREQGSGELFF	TGTGCCATCAGGGAACAGGGATCCGGGGAGCTGTTTTTT
TRBV4-2	.	TRBJ2-3	.	CASSQDLAGADTQYF	TGTGCCAGCAGCCAAGATTTGGCCGGGGCAGATACGCAGTATTTT
TRBV29-1	TRBD1	TRBJ2-6	few	CSVGTAGANVLTF	TGCAGCGTGGGGACAGCTGGGGCCAACGTCCTGACTTTC
TRBV5-1	TRBD2	TRBJ2-3	.	CASSFRTSGMSDTQYF	TGCGCCAGCAGCTTTCGGACTAGCGGGATGTCAGATACGCAGTATTTT
TRBV9	TRBD2	TRBJ2-5	.	CASSVSSGQETQYF	TGTGCCAGCAGCGTATCTAGCGGACAAGAGACCCAGTACTTC
TRBV30	TRBD2	TRBJ2-1	few	CAVLAGKGNEQFF	TGTGCCGTACTAGCGGGAAAAGGCAATGAGCAGTTCTTC
TRBV29-1	TRBD1	TRBJ2-5	.	CSVGVGALGGAGTQYF	TGCAGCGTTGGCGTCGGGGCCTTAGGGGGCGCCGGGACCCAGTACTTC
TRBV29-1	.	TRBJ1-2	few	CSVSDSNYGYTF	TGCAGCGTCTCGGACAGTAACTATGGCTACACCTTC
TRBV30	.	TRBJ2-2	.	CAWSATFGTGELFF	TGTGCCTGGAGCGCGACTTTTGGCACCGGGGAGCTGTTTTTT
TRBV30	TRBD1	TRBJ1-2	.	CAWSIHRGGGYTF	TGTGCCTGGAGCATCCACAGGGGAGGCGGCTACACCTTC
TRBV7-9	.	TRBJ1-5	.	CASSLEVGQPQHF	TGTGCCAGCAGCTTAGAGGTGGGGCAGCCCCAGCATTTT
TRBV10-3	TRBD1	TRBJ2-7	.	CAIRGQGAREQYF	TGTGCCATCAGAGGACAGGGGGCGCGGGAGCAGTACTTC
TRBV5-1	TRBD1	TRBJ2-5	few	CASSHGTGEETQYF	TGCGCCAGCAGCCATGGGACAGGGGAAGAGACCCAGTACTTC
TRBV29-1	.	TRBJ2-7	.	CSAIPGGGYYEQYF	TGCAGCGCTATCCCGGGAGGGGGCTACTACGAGCAGTACTTC
TRBV29-1	.	TRBJ1-4	few	CSVSLQAQPNEKLFF	TGCAGCGTTTCTTTGCAGGCCCAACCTAATGAAAAACTGTTTTTT
TRBV19	.	TRBJ2-7	.	CASSSGDLSPGEQYF	TGTGCCAGTAGTTCGGGGGACCTTAGCCCTGGCGAGCAGTACTTC
TRBV19	TRBD2	TRBJ2-1	.	CASSMGLAGGPGQFF	TGTGCCAGTAGTATGGGACTAGCGGGAGGCCCAGGGCAGTTCTTC
TRBV30	.	TRBJ1-5	.	CAWSVQAENNQPQHF	TGTGCCTGGAGTGTACAGGCTGAAAACAATCAGCCCCAGCATTTT
TRBV11-2	.	TRBJ2-7	few	CASSLDRAVSYEQYF	TGTGCCAGCAGCTTAGATCGAGCGGTCTCCTACGAGCAGTACTTC
TRBV5-1	.	TRBJ1-5	once	CASSRNGGGQPQHF	TGCGCCAGCAGCCGAAATGGGGGCGGGCAGCCCCAGCATTTT
TRBV27	.	TRBJ1-1	.	CASSFMGGNTEAFF	TGTGCCAGCAGTTTCATGGGAGGTAACACTGAAGCTTTCTTT
TRBV12-5	TRBD2	TRBJ2-7	few	CASGLTRGRDSYEQYF	TGTGCTAGTGGTTTGACACGGGGGAGGGACTCCTACGAGCAGTACTTC
TRBV4-1	.	TRBJ2-1	.	CASSKIADNEQFF	TGCGCCAGCAGCAAGATAGCTGACAATGAGCAGTTCTTC
TRBV20-1	.	TRBJ1-2	.	CSARPSSGYTF	TGCAGTGCTCGCCCATCATCTGGCTACACCTTC
TRBV5-1	TRBD2	TRBJ2-1	.	CASSLVGLAGSSYNEQFF	TGCGCCAGCAGCTTGGTCGGACTAGCGGGAAGTTCCTACAATGAGCAGTTCTTC
TRBV25-1	.	TRBJ1-5	.	CASSDSTGRPQHF	TGTGCCAGCAGTGACTCGACCGGACGGCCCCAGCATTTT
TRBV30	TRBD1	TRBJ2-1	.	CAWSAGTGNNEQFF	TGTGCCTGGAGTGCCGGGACAGGGAACAATGAGCAGTTCTTC
TRBV9	.	TRBJ2-1	.	CASSVARDYNEQFF	TGTGCCAGCAGCGTAGCTAGGGATTACAATGAGCAGTTCTTC
TRBV6-5	.	TRBJ2-6	once	CATQGGRANVLTF	TGTGCCACCCAGGGGGGTCGGGCCAACGTCCTGACTTTC
TRBV7-9	.	TRBJ1-3	few	CASSSGQLGNTIYF	TGTGCCAGCAGCTCCGGACAGCTTGGAAACACCATATATTTT
TRBV5-1	.	TRBJ1-1	.	CASSFGLVPEGTEAFF	TGCGCCAGCAGCTTTGGACTGGTGCCTGAGGGCACTGAAGCTTTCTTT
TRBV7-9	.	TRBJ2-3	.	CASSSPRGVSTDTQYF	TGTGCCAGCAGCTCCCCACGAGGGGTGAGCACAGATACGCAGTACTTT
TRBV18	.	TRBJ1-1	.	CASSPTGDTEAFF	TGTGCCAGCTCACCGACGGGAGACACTGAAGCTTTCTTT
TRBV2	.	TRBJ2-7	few	CASNHREGSYEQYF	TGTGCCAGCAACCACAGGGAGGGCTCCTACGAGCAGTACTTC
TRBV12-5	TRBD2	TRBJ2-4	.	CASGPGRGENIQYF	TGTGCTAGTGGTCCAGGGCGGGGGGAAAACATTCAGTACTTC
TRBV5-1	TRBD1	TRBJ2-1	.	CASSLDLLRDRSASEQFF	TGCGCCAGCAGCTTGGATCTACTGAGGGACAGGAGTGCTAGTGAGCAGTTCTTC
TRBV4-1	.	TRBJ2-3	.	CASSQDRGRPSTDTQYF	TGCGCCAGCAGCCAAGACCGGGGTCGACCGAGCACAGATACGCAGTATTTT
TRBV4-2	TRBD1	TRBJ2-1	.	CASSQLTGAYYNEQFF	TGTGCCAGCAGCCAATTAACAGGGGCGTACTACAATGAGCAGTTCTTC
TRBV27	.	TRBJ1-5	.	CASSLLSTNQPQHF	TGTGCCAGCAGTTTGCTATCCACGAATCAGCCCCAGCATTTT
TRBV4-2	.	TRBJ2-6	.	CASSQDGLIAGANVLTF	TGTGCCAGCAGCCAAGATGGTTTGATTGCTGGGGCCAACGTCCTGACTTTC